Given below is one T cell receptor (beta chain) in context. The V gene's germline CDR1 is MGHRA and CDR2 YSYEKL. Between the trimmed V and J ends, which lost 2 bases and 0 bases, there was a span of 7 bases. The CDR3 has 14 amino acids. The source of the sample is a study of T cells in Graves' hyperthyroidism and ophthalmopathy. RNA transcripts yielded amplified TCR beta CDR3 regions. Using the HTBI primer set, a first-round RT-PCR was run on the TCR CDR3. In TCRdb, the multiplex PCR reads were re-called with MiXCR into one record per CDR3 protein. This table has roughly 420,000 distinct CDR3 sequences, around 14% appearing once. Graves' hyperthyroidism showing no ophthalmopathy progression within 18 months was considered stable. Uncontrolled infection, other autoimmune disease, pregnancy or lactation excluded patients. In making diagnoses, clinical symptoms, serum thyroxine and TRAb, thyroid ultrasound and orbital computed tomography were all used.

The material sequenced was blood. The V gene is TRBV4-1, the J gene TRBJ1-1; D unresolved. The receptor was derived from a woman in her late teens or twenties with Graves' hyperthyroidism. The CDR3 here is CASSQFELNTEAFF. CDR3 in DNA: TGCGCCAGCAGCCAATTTGAACTGAACACTGAAGCTTTCTTT.